The 31 T cell receptor beta chains below come from one sample, sequenced in a study of blood T cell repertoires in COVID-19. Assay: immunoSEQ multiplex PCR; the TCRdb copy retains only in-frame clones and omits some. The data show some 230,000 clones, around four fifths seen once. Sequencing was performed on peripheral blood. The receptors were gathered from an older woman who had recovered from COVID-19.

The chain recombines TRBV7-2 with TRBJ1-1; TRBD1 is a possible D gene (6 bases). CDR3 length: 15 residues. Germline V lookup: CDR1 SGHTA, CDR2 FQGNSA. Trimming cost V 7 bases and J 2 bases, with 17 bases left between them. The CDR3 sequence is CASTFQTGHNTEAFF. The CDR3 region has the DNA TGTGCCAGCACATTCCAGACAGGTCATAACACTGAAGCTTTCTTT.

The CDR3 DNA follows: TGCAGTGCTAGTAATCTAGCGGGGGTGGATACGCAGTATTTT. Translation: CSASNLAGVDTQYF. This chain joins TRBV20-1 and TRBJ2-3; TRBD2 agrees at 10 bases. Germline values: CDR1 DFQATT, CDR2 SNEGSKA (reference sequence). This CDR3 comprises 14 residues. Trimming cost V 3 bases and J 6 bases; bases outside gene matches: 6.

The V and J genes are TRBV27 and TRBJ1-5, with D uncertain. CDR1 and CDR2 (germline): MNHEY, SMNVEV (reference sequence). The CDR3 loop spans 16 amino acids. V lost 3 bases and J 2 bases, leaving 14 bases between the germline ends. Here the CDR3 reads CASSLYQPQGNQPQHF. The CDR3 nucleotides are TGTGCCAGCAGTTTGTATCAGCCGCAGGGCAATCAGCCCCAGCATTTT.

The genes are TRBV7-9 and TRBJ1-1; 7 bases align to TRBD1. Trimming removed 1 base from V and 1 base from J; junction bases left unmatched: 0. The CDR3 is 14 residues long. CDR1 SEHNR and CDR2 FQNEAQ come from the germline V gene (reference sequence). The CDR3 DNA reads TGTGCCAGCAGCTTAGGACAGGGGAACACTGAAGCTTTCTTT. It specifies CASSLGQGNTEAFF.

This chain uses TRBV18 with TRBJ1-5; possible D gene TRBD1, 6 bases. Germline V gene sequence: CDR1 KGHSH, CDR2 LQKENI. This CDR3 has 15 residues. V gave up 2 bases and J gave up 4 bases, with 12 bases separating them. The CDR3 coding sequence is TGTGCCAGCTCACCAGGGTCAGGGGCGAATCAGCCCCAGCATTTT. This gives the protein CASSPGSGANQPQHF. Filled out from reference TRBV18 and TRBJ1-5, the complete variable domain reads NAGVMQNPRHLVRRRGQEARLRCSPMKGHSHVYWYRQLPEEGLKFMVYLQKENIIDESGMPKERFSAEFPKEGPSILRIQQVVRGDSAAYFCASSPGSGANQPQHFGDGTRLSIL.

This clone was detected many times. The rearrangement uses TRBV7-2 and TRBJ2-7; the match to TRBD2 covers 15 bases. The CDR3 is made up of 18 amino acids. Trimming at V came to 5 bases and at J to 4 bases, leaving 12 bases not matched to a gene. Germline CDR1 SGHTA, CDR2 FQGNSA. CDR3 nucleotide sequence: TGTGCCAGCAGCGACCGACAGGGACTAGCGGGGGGCAGATACGAGCAGTACTTC. As protein: CASSDRQGLAGGRYEQYF.

The V gene is TRBV10-3, the J gene TRBJ1-6; 7 bases are a match to TRBD1. V dropped 3 bases and J dropped 8; count of bases not matched to a gene: 10. Per germline, CDR1 ENHRY and CDR2 SYGVKD. The CDR3 runs to 16 residues. CDR3 protein: CAISDKRTGGDSPLHF. DNA for the CDR3: TGTGCCATCAGTGATAAACGGACAGGTGGAGATTCACCCCTCCACTTT.

The rearrangement joins TRBV2 to TRBJ1-1; D is ambiguous. The length of the CDR3 is 10 residues. Trimming removed 7 bases from V and 5 bases from J, with 5 bases in between. From germline, CDR1 is SNHLY and CDR2 FYNNEI. CDR3 residues: CASKRTEAFF. The CDR3 coding sequence is TGTGCCAGCAAGAGGACTGAAGCTTTCTTT. Complete variable domain (other parts from reference TRBV2 and TRBJ1-1): EPEVTQTPSHQVTQMGQEVILRCVPISNHLYFYWYRQILGQKVEFLVSFYNNEISEKSEIFDDQFSVERPDGSNFTLKIRSTKLEDSAMYFCASKRTEAFFGQGTRLTVV.

The chain uses TRBV7-2 and TRBJ2-5; D is uncertain. The CDR3 loop spans 11 amino acids. Germline V gene sequence: CDR1 SGHTA, CDR2 FQGNSA. The V end was cut by 5 bases, the J end by 8 bases, with 9 bases between. The CDR3 DNA is TGTGCCAGCAGCCGCCCAGGCACCCAGTACTTC. This translates into CASSRPGTQYF.

The CDR3 loop is CASAISGTSGSGELFF. The CDR3 DNA reads TGTGCCAGCGCCATTTCCGGGACTAGCGGATCCGGGGAGCTGTTTTTT. The V gene is TRBV9, the J gene TRBJ2-2; 11 bases are shared with TRBD2. CDR3 size: 16 residues. CDR1 SGDLS and CDR2 YYNGEE come from the germline V gene. Trimming at V came to 7 bases and at J to 6 bases, leaving 11 bases not matched to a gene.

In the case of this clone: Other DNA sequences in the sample encode the same CDR3. V gene TRBV27 combines with J gene TRBJ1-6, with 7 bases lining up with TRBD1. Germline CDR1 is MNHEY and CDR2 is SMNVEV (reference sequence). V lost 5 bases, J lost 7 bases, and 5 bases stayed unmatched. The CDR3 covers 14 residues. CDR3 sequence reads: CASSPGTENSPLHF. In nucleotides, the CDR3 is TGTGCCAGCAGTCCTGGGACAGAAAATTCACCCCTCCACTTT.

J is TRBJ1-5 and V is TRBV12-3 or TRBV12-4; the D gene is possibly TRBD1 (6 bases). The V and J ends lost 1 base and 8 bases respectively, with 9 bases between them. CDR3 length equals 13 residues. CDR3 nucleotide sequence: TGTGCCAGCAGTTTAGACAGGGTAAAGCCCCAGCATTTT. Its translation is CASSLDRVKPQHF.

The gene calls are TRBV6-5 and TRBJ2-7; TRBD2 might be the D (6 bases). Germline V CDR1 and CDR2: MNHEY, SVGAGI. The length of the CDR3 is 13 residues. V dropped 6 bases and J dropped 2 bases, with 11 bases sitting between them. The CDR3 sequence: CASREGLTYEQYF. The CDR3 DNA reads as TGTGCCAGCAGGGAGGGCTTAACCTACGAGCAGTACTTC.

The chain joins TRBV5-4 to TRBJ2-1; 8 bases are shared with TRBD2. CDR3 length equals 16 residues. V gave up 0 bases and J gave up 15 bases; unmatched junction bases: 17. Per germline, CDR1 SGHNT and CDR2 YYREEE (reference sequence). CDR3 residues: CASSLAGSSGDKKRFF. CDR3 in DNA: TGTGCCAGCAGCTTGGCCGGTAGTAGCGGGGACAAAAAGCGGTTCTTC.

This chain's CDR3 is CASSGQGAGEQYF. CDR3 sequence (DNA): TGTGCCAGTAGTGGACAGGGGGCGGGCGAGCAGTACTTC. The V gene is TRBV19, the J gene TRBJ2-7, with 11 bases fitting TRBD1. The germline V gene encodes CDR1 LNHDA and CDR2 SQIVND (reference sequence). The CDR3 runs to 13 residues. J was trimmed by 6 bases and V by 5 bases; bases with no gene match: 3.

In DNA form, the CDR3 reads TGTGCCAGCAGCTTAAGAGGGCTAGAGACCCAGTACTTC. Encoded protein: CASSLRGLETQYF. The chain has TRBV7-9 and TRBJ2-5, with D possibly matching TRBD2 (5 bases). From germline, CDR1 is SEHNR and CDR2 FQNEAQ (reference sequence). The V end lost 2 bases, the J end lost 4 bases, and 8 bases lay between the germline ends. The CDR3 consists of 13 residues.

This chain joins TRBV5-1 and TRBJ1-4, with D tentatively TRBD1 (6 bases). Trimming pared 4 bases from V and 8 bases from J, leaving 15 bases between. CDR1 SGHRS and CDR2 YFSETQ come from the germline V gene. The CDR3 has 14 amino acids. CDR3 protein: CASSRDPGAEKLFF. CDR3 sequence (DNA): TGCGCCAGCAGCCGGGACCCAGGGGCGGAAAAACTGTTTTTT. The full variable domain, with the rest looked up from reference TRBV5-1 and TRBJ1-4, is KAGVTQTPRYLIKTRGQQVTLSCSPISGHRSVSWYQQTPGQGLQFLFEYFSETQRNKGNFPGRFSGRQFSNSRSEMNVSTLELGDSALYLCASSRDPGAEKLFFGSGTQLSVL.

CDR3 sequence: CASSQETTRTYEQYF. The CDR3 coding sequence is TGTGCCAGCAGCCAAGAGACGACTCGAACCTACGAGCAGTACTTC. The chain uses TRBV4-2 and TRBJ2-7; D ambiguous. Looked up from germline, CDR1 is LGHNA and CDR2 is YNFKEQ. The CDR3 runs 15 residues. Trimming took 0 bases from V and 2 from J, leaving 11 bases between them.

The chain joins TRBV11-3 to TRBJ2-7; 10 bases agree with TRBD1. Germline lookup yields CDR1 SGHNT and CDR2 YENEEA. The CDR3 extends over 15 amino acids. V shed 5 bases and J 5 bases; nucleotides not matched to a gene: 9. The CDR3 here is CASSIAGTGAHEQYF. In DNA, the CDR3 is TGTGCCAGCAGCATCGCCGGGACAGGGGCCCACGAGCAGTACTTC.

The J gene is TRBJ2-1, the V gene TRBV20-1; D gene ambiguous. The CDR3 runs 11 residues. The germline V and J ends were trimmed by 3 bases and 10 bases, with 10 bases remaining between them. Looked up from germline, CDR1 is DFQATT and CDR2 is SNEGSKA (reference sequence). The DNA of the CDR3 is TGCAGTGCTAGTGTGTTGAGGGAGCAGTTCTTC. This sequence encodes CSASVLREQFF.

CDR3 sequence: CASKRDRGYEKLFF. For the CDR3, the DNA is TGTGCCAGCAAAAGGGACAGGGGGTACGAAAAACTGTTTTTT. This rearrangement joins TRBV2 to TRBJ1-4; TRBD1 agrees at 11 bases. CDR1 SNHLY and CDR2 FYNNEI come from the germline V gene. The CDR3 spans 14 residues. V shed 7 bases, J shed 8 bases, and the junction held 6 bases outside the gene matches.

The chain couples TRBV15 to TRBJ1-4; TRBD1 is a possible D gene (6 bases). V lost 0 bases to trimming and J lost 7 bases, with 18 bases between them. The CDR3 covers 17 residues. Per germline, CDR1 LNHNV and CDR2 YYDKDF (reference sequence). In DNA, the CDR3 is TGTGCCACCAGCAGAGAAGGACGGGACACAATGATTGAAAAACTGTTTTTT. Its protein is CATSREGRDTMIEKLFF.

The gene calls are TRBV19 and TRBJ1-3; D is unclear. Trimming removed 4 bases from V and 0 bases from J, with 7 bases in between. The CDR3 runs to 14 residues. The germline V gene encodes CDR1 LNHDA and CDR2 SQIVND (reference sequence). The chain's CDR3 is CASSTPGSGNTIYF. The CDR3, as DNA: TGTGCCAGTAGTACCCCCGGCTCTGGAAACACCATATATTTT.

This chain links TRBV27 with TRBJ2-7; D might be TRBD2 (5 bases). This CDR3 spans 13 amino acids. Germline CDR1 MNHEY, CDR2 SMNVEV (reference sequence). Trimming stripped 5 bases from V and 6 bases from J, with 14 bases between. This CDR3 is CASSPNGGREQYF. The CDR3 bases are TGTGCCAGCAGTCCCAACGGCGGGCGCGAGCAGTACTTC.

The rearrangement joins TRBV19 to TRBJ2-7, with 8 bases that match TRBD1. The V gene's germline CDR1 is LNHDA and CDR2 SQIVND (reference sequence). This CDR3 spans 14 amino acids. Trimming removed 6 bases from V and 4 bases from J; junction bases left unmatched: 8. This chain's CDR3 is CASSLGTGLYEQYF. Here the CDR3 DNA reads TGTGCCAGTAGCCTAGGGACAGGACTTTACGAGCAGTACTTC.

The V gene is TRBV5-4, the J gene TRBJ1-6; no definite D call. This CDR3 is 13 amino acids long. Trimming left V 1 base short and J 8 bases short, with 7 bases between. The germline V gene has CDR1 SGHNT and CDR2 YYREEE (reference sequence). The CDR3, as DNA: TGTGCCAGCAGCTTGAGCGGCGATTCACCCCTCCACTTT. Its protein is CASSLSGDSPLHF.

V and J are TRBV11-2 and TRBJ2-1; 9 bases align to TRBD2. The V and J ends lost 1 base and 4 bases, in that order; junction bases with no gene match: 2. The CDR3 runs to 15 residues. Germline-derived CDR1 and CDR2 are SGHAT and FQNNGV. CDR3: CASSLGLAVYNEQFF. The CDR3 DNA reads as TGTGCCAGCAGCTTAGGACTAGCGGTTTACAATGAGCAGTTCTTC.

V gene TRBV27 combines with J gene TRBJ1-5; 8 nucleotides line up with TRBD1. J was trimmed by 11 bases and V by 4 bases; bases with no gene match: 7. The CDR3 spans 13 residues. Germline loops: CDR1 MNHEY, CDR2 SMNVEV (reference sequence). The CDR3 loop is CASSSHRGVAQHF. The CDR3 DNA sequence: TGTGCCAGCAGTTCCCACAGGGGGGTGGCCCAGCATTTT.

This clone was seen more than once but under ten times. The V call is TRBV7-8, the J call TRBJ2-7; 9 nucleotides agree with TRBD2. In germline, CDR1 is SGHVS, CDR2 FQNEAQ. The trim removed 1 base at V and 3 bases at J, leaving 4 bases unmatched. The CDR3 covers 15 residues. CDR3 residues: CASSLVTSGSYEQYF. CDR3 DNA: TGTGCCAGCAGCTTAGTGACTAGCGGTAGCTACGAGCAGTACTTC.

This clone was counted between two and nine times. The chain joins TRBV7-8 to TRBJ2-2; D is uncertain. V lost 0 bases to trimming and J lost 4 bases, with 6 bases between them. Germline CDR1 reads SGHVS; CDR2 reads FQNEAQ. This CDR3 comprises 14 residues. CDR3 amino acids: CASSLAMATGELFF. CDR3 in DNA: TGTGCCAGCAGCTTAGCGATGGCCACCGGGGAGCTGTTTTTT.

The chain uses TRBV18 and TRBJ2-3, with no clear D. The CDR3 consists of 14 residues. Germline values: CDR1 KGHSH, CDR2 LQKENI. V was shortened by 4 bases and J by 2 bases, with 10 bases between the two germline ends. CDR3 nucleotides: TGTGCCAGCTCACTCTCAGCGAACACAGATACGCAGTATTTT. Protein: CASSLSANTDTQYF.